A selection of T cell receptor beta chains follows, all from one sample in a study of blood T cell repertoires in COVID-19. Measured with immunoSEQ multiplex PCR; TCRdb has only the in-frame clones, and not every one. Among 200,000 to 300,000 clones listed, around four fifths were seen once. The sequencing input was peripheral blood. The receptors shown here come from a woman between 55 and 75 years old with active or convalescent COVID-19. CDR3s include the opening cysteine and the closing phenylalanine or tryptophan. D genes are given only for firm matches.

d_call: .
j_call: TRBJ2-2
v_call: TRBV10-3
cdr3_aa: CAISAYGVGRTGELFF
cdr3_nt: TGTGCCATCAGTGCCTACGGGGTTGGTCGAACCGGGGAGCTGTTTTTT

d_call: TRBD1
j_call: TRBJ1-1
v_call: TRBV7-6
cdr3_aa: CASSYDDRGPTEAFF
cdr3_nt: TGTGCCAGCAGCTATGACGACAGGGGACCCACTGAAGCTTTCTTT

d_call: .
j_call: TRBJ1-6
v_call: TRBV2
cdr3_aa: CASSVRSSYNSPLHF
cdr3_nt: TGTGCCAGCAGTGTTAGGAGCTCCTATAATTCACCCCTCCACTTT

d_call: TRBD2
j_call: TRBJ2-7
v_call: TRBV27
cdr3_aa: CASSLTSDYRPYEQYF
cdr3_nt: TGTGCCAGCAGTTTAACTAGCGACTACAGGCCCTACGAGCAGTACTTC

d_call: TRBD2
j_call: TRBJ2-2
v_call: TRBV15
cdr3_aa: CATSNSGRGTGELFF
cdr3_nt: TGTGCCACCAGCAACAGCGGGAGGGGAACCGGGGAGCTGTTTTTT

d_call: TRBD1
j_call: TRBJ1-2
v_call: TRBV5-1
cdr3_aa: CASSLAQGNGYTF
cdr3_nt: TGCGCCAGCAGCTTGGCACAGGGGAATGGCTACACCTTC

d_call: .
j_call: TRBJ1-5
v_call: TRBV6-4
cdr3_aa: CASSGGLNQPQHF
cdr3_nt: TGTGCCAGCAGTGGGGGCCTAAATCAGCCCCAGCATTTT

d_call: TRBD2
j_call: TRBJ2-5
v_call: TRBV7-6
cdr3_aa: CASSLGLRQRGETYF
cdr3_nt: TGTGCCAGCAGCTTAGGCCTCCGCCAGCGGGGGGAAACGTACTTC

d_call: .
j_call: TRBJ2-3
v_call: TRBV7-3
cdr3_aa: CASSSTRTNTDTQYF
cdr3_nt: TGTGCCAGCAGCTCGACCCGGACTAACACAGATACGCAGTATTTT

d_call: TRBD1
j_call: TRBJ1-2
v_call: TRBV6-5
cdr3_aa: CASGQAYGYTF
cdr3_nt: TGTGCCAGCGGACAGGCGTATGGCTACACCTTC

d_call: .
j_call: TRBJ2-1
v_call: TRBV6-5
cdr3_aa: CASTTAGSYNEQFF
cdr3_nt: TGTGCCAGCACAACAGCGGGCTCCTACAATGAGCAGTTCTTC

d_call: .
j_call: TRBJ1-1
v_call: TRBV7-3
cdr3_aa: CASARQGDKEAFF
cdr3_nt: TGTGCCAGCGCCAGGCAGGGCGACAAAGAAGCTTTCTTT

d_call: TRBD1
j_call: TRBJ1-6
v_call: TRBV11-3
cdr3_aa: CASSPGTGRGESPLHF
cdr3_nt: TGTGCCAGCAGCCCCGGGACAGGGAGAGGAGAATCACCCCTCCACTTT